Following are 11 T cell receptor beta chains from one sample sequenced in a study of CD8+ T cells in alopecia areata. Following extraction, RNA underwent reverse transcription to cDNA, which served as the sequencing template. Libraries were prepared by immunoSEQ multiplex PCR; TCRdb keeps only in-frame clonotypes and omits some of them. The table records roughly 200,000 clones, almost 65% of them present only once. The specimen was CD4+ T cells sorted from blood, collected at week 0. These receptors all stem from a human donor with alopecia areata.

This clone was counted between two and nine times. V is TRBV7-2 and J is TRBJ1-1, with unresolved D. The CDR3 runs to 13 residues. V was trimmed by 4 bases and J by 8 bases, leaving 14 bases between them. CDR1 and CDR2 (germline): SGHTA, FQGNSA. CDR3 protein: CASSSPVKPEAFF. CDR3 DNA: TGTGCCAGCAGCTCCCCGGTCAAGCCCGAAGCTTTCTTT. Filled out from reference TRBV7-2 and TRBJ1-1, the complete variable domain reads GAGVSQSPSNKVTEKGKDVELRCDPISGHTALYWYRQSLGQGLEFLIYFQGNSAPDKSGLPSDRFSAERTGGSVSTLTIQRTQQEDSAVYLCASSSPVKPEAFFGQGTRLTVV.

The genes are TRBV5-6 and TRBJ1-2, with D possibly matching TRBD1 (5 bases). The CDR3 contains 13 residues. Trimming stripped 0 bases from V and 6 bases from J, with 9 bases between. CDR1 and CDR2 from the germline V gene are SGHDT and YYEEEE. Written as DNA, the CDR3 is TGTGCCAGCAGCTTGGTAGGGGTGGATGGCTACACCTTC. Protein product: CASSLVGVDGYTF.

The chain joins TRBV4-2 to TRBJ1-1; 8 nucleotides line up with TRBD1. Trimming removed 10 bases from V and 4 bases from J; junction bases left unmatched: 2. The CDR3 has 11 residues. Germline CDR1 and CDR2: LGHNA and YNFKEQ. DNA for the CDR3: TGTGCCACTACAGGGGGCACTGAAGCTTTCTTT. Residues: CATTGGTEAFF.

This clone was observed a handful of times. This rearrangement joins TRBV5-4 to TRBJ2-1; 9 nucleotides match TRBD2. CDR1 is SGHNT and CDR2 is YYREEE in the germline V gene (reference sequence). The CDR3 consists of 15 residues. The trim removed 4 bases at V and 6 bases at J, leaving 8 bases unmatched. The CDR3 DNA reads TGTGCCAGCAGCGGGGTGGGACTAGCAGGCAATGAGCAGTTCTTC. This encodes CASSGVGLAGNEQFF.

This chain uses TRBV15 with TRBJ2-7; TRBD1 is a possible D gene (6 bases). V lost 5 bases, J lost 5 bases, and 13 bases lay in between. The CDR3 has 13 amino acids. Germline CDR1 reads LNHNV; CDR2 reads YYDKDF (reference sequence). CDR3 sequence: CATSGTGTHEQYF. The CDR3 DNA reads as TGTGCCACCAGCGGAACAGGGACCCACGAGCAGTACTTC.

The chain couples TRBV5-4 to TRBJ1-5; no reliable D call. The V and J ends lost 0 bases and 7 bases respectively, with 8 bases between them. CDR3 length equals 13 residues. Germline CDR1 reads SGHNT; CDR2 reads YYREEE (reference sequence). CDR3 sequence reads: CASSLEPEQPQHF. The CDR3 region has the DNA TGTGCCAGCAGCTTGGAGCCTGAACAGCCCCAGCATTTT.

This chain connects TRBV20-1 to TRBJ2-7; D not certain. The V gene lost 3 bases and the J gene lost 4 bases, with 7 bases spanning the gap. CDR3 length: 11 amino acids. Germline loops: CDR1 DFQATT, CDR2 SNEGSKA (reference sequence). This CDR3 is CSASEDYEQYF. As DNA, the CDR3 is TGCAGTGCTAGTGAGGATTACGAGCAGTACTTC.

This clone has more than one count but fewer than ten. This chain links TRBV29-1 with TRBJ1-1, with TRBD1 matching over 7 bases. The trim removed 6 bases at V and 8 bases at J, leaving 12 bases unmatched. This CDR3 region has 13 residues. CDR1 and CDR2 (germline): SQVTM, ANQGSEA. DNA for the CDR3: TGCAGCGTCGGATTGACAGGGACAGCCGAAGCTTTCTTT. It translates to CSVGLTGTAEAFF.

The gene calls are TRBV29-1 and TRBJ2-2; a possible D gene is TRBD1 (6 bases). V was shortened by 7 bases and J by 5 bases, with 17 bases between the two germline ends. The germline CDR1 and CDR2 sequences are SQVTM and ANQGSEA. The CDR3 extends over 14 amino acids. Here the CDR3 reads CSADQGRGTGELFF. CDR3 coding DNA: TGCAGCGCGGATCAGGGAAGGGGGACCGGGGAGCTGTTTTTT.

J is TRBJ2-1 and V is TRBV18; D is possibly TRBD1 (6 bases). The CDR3 runs 14 residues. Germline loops: CDR1 KGHSH, CDR2 LQKENI. V lost 4 bases and J 6 bases, leaving 13 bases between the germline ends. This chain's CDR3 is CASSLQGSLNEQFF. CDR3 nucleotides: TGTGCCAGCTCACTACAGGGATCCCTCAATGAGCAGTTCTTC. The whole variable domain, remainder taken from reference TRBV18 and TRBJ2-1, is NAGVMQNPRHLVRRRGQEARLRCSPMKGHSHVYWYRQLPEEGLKFMVYLQKENIIDESGMPKERFSAEFPKEGPSILRIQQVVRGDSAAYFCASSLQGSLNEQFFGPGTRLTVL.

This chain joins TRBV4-2 and TRBJ1-2; D remains unclear. Between the trimmed V and J ends, which lost 0 bases and 5 bases, there was a span of 7 bases. This CDR3 region has 13 residues. In germline, CDR1 is LGHNA, CDR2 YNFKEQ. CDR3 bases: TGTGCCAGCAGCCAAGAGACATTGTATGGCTACACCTTC. Protein sequence: CASSQETLYGYTF.